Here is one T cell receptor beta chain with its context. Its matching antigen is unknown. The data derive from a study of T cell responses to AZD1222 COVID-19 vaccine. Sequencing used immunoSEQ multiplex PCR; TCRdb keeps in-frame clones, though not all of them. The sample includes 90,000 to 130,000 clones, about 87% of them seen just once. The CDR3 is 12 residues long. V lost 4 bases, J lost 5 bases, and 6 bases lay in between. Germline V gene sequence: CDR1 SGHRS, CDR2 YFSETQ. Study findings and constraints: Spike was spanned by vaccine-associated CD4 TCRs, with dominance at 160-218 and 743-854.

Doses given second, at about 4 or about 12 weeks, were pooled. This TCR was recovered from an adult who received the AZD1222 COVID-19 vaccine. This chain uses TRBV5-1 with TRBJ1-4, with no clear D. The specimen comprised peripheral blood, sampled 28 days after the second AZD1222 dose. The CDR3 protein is CASSLENEKLFF. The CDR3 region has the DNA TGCGCCAGCAGCCTGGAAAATGAAAAACTGTTTTTT.